What follows are 12 T cell receptor beta chains derived from one specimen sequenced in a study of cytomegalovirus exposure and HLA in healthy donors. Assay: immunoSEQ multiplex PCR; the TCRdb copy retains only in-frame clones and omits some. This sample yields fewer than 200,000 clones, of which 65% to 85% are seen a single time; 2.5% to 3% belongs to the top ten. The sample was PBMCs. Every receptor here comes from a woman under 30 in good health and CMV-seropositive.

The rearrangement uses TRBV7-2 and TRBJ2-7, with 8 bases matching TRBD2. Trimming took 1 base from V and 5 from J; bases not matched to a gene: 1. Germline CDR1 reads SGHTA; CDR2 reads FQGNSA. This CDR3 is built from 13 residues. CDR3 coding DNA: TGTGCCAGCAGCTTAGAGGGACTAGACGAGCAGTACTTC. Protein: CASSLEGLDEQYF. Complete variable domain (other parts from reference TRBV7-2 and TRBJ2-7): GAGVSQSPSNKVTEKGKDVELRCDPISGHTALYWYRQSLGQGLEFLIYFQGNSAPDKSGLPSDRFSAERTGGSVSTLTIQRTQQEDSAVYLCASSLEGLDEQYFGPGTRLTVT.

The rearrangement uses TRBV9 and TRBJ1-1; 7 bases are shared with TRBD1. Losses at the gene ends were 0 bases for V and 0 bases for J; bases not matched to a gene: 5. The CDR3 extends over 16 amino acids. Germline loops: CDR1 SGDLS, CDR2 YYNGEE. Here the CDR3 DNA reads TGTGCCAGCAGCGTAGGGAGGGGGCCCATGAACACTGAAGCTTTCTTT. Its translation is CASSVGRGPMNTEAFF.

The CDR3 DNA reads as TGTGCCAGCAGTCACGGACACCGGGCCAACGAATTCTATGGCTACACCTTC. This codes for CASSHGHRANEFYGYTF. This rearrangement joins TRBV27 to TRBJ1-2; D may be TRBD1 (5 bases). Trimming removed 5 bases from V and 4 bases from J, with 23 bases in between. The CDR3 contains 17 residues. CDR1 is MNHEY, CDR2 SMNVEV, per germline (reference sequence).

The chain joins TRBV11-2 to TRBJ2-2, with TRBD1 as a possible D gene (6 bases). The V gene's germline CDR1 is SGHAT and CDR2 FQNNGV. The CDR3 is 15 residues long. Deletions cut 6 bases from V and 4 bases from J, with 15 bases between. The CDR3 reads CASRQSHRVTGELFF. The DNA for the CDR3 is TGTGCCAGCAGGCAATCGCACAGGGTCACCGGGGAGCTGTTTTTT.

Points on this clone: In the same sample, other DNA sequences code for this CDR3. The V call is TRBV10-3, the J call TRBJ2-7; TRBD1 matches 10 bases. CDR3 length: 15 amino acids. CDR1 is ENHRY and CDR2 is SYGVKD in the germline V gene. The V and J ends lost 6 bases and 0 bases, in that order; junction bases with no gene match: 5. The chain's CDR3 is CAIRRDRGSSYEQYF. In DNA form, the CDR3 reads TGTGCCATCAGGAGGGACAGGGGAAGCTCCTACGAGCAGTACTTC.

V usage is TRBV4-2 and J usage is TRBJ2-7; TRBD2 is a possible D gene (7 bases). Germline V gene data show CDR1 as LGHNA and CDR2 as YNFKEQ. With 1 base removed from V and 2 bases from J, the gap between germline ends came to 15 bases. This CDR3 contains 16 residues. The CDR3 DNA is TGTGCCAGCAGCCAAGCTCTGGGCGGGGGCCCCTACGAGCAGTACTTC. It is translated as CASSQALGGGPYEQYF.

This chain joins TRBV11-2 and TRBJ2-6; D gene unclear. The CDR3 consists of 16 residues. Trimming shortened V by 4 bases and J by 1 base, and 11 bases separated the two germline ends. Germline CDR1 SGHAT, CDR2 FQNNGV. This CDR3 is CASSYASWSGANVLTF. The CDR3 DNA follows: TGTGCCAGCAGCTATGCCAGTTGGTCTGGGGCCAACGTCCTGACTTTC.

The chain carries TRBV27 and TRBJ1-2, with 7 bases aligning to TRBD1. This CDR3 is built from 14 residues. The ends lost 6 bases at V and 7 bases at J; junction bases unmatched: 11. Germline assignment: CDR1 MNHEY and CDR2 SMNVEV (reference sequence). The CDR3: CASSPFMDRPGYTF. Written as DNA, the CDR3 is TGTGCCAGCAGCCCATTTATGGACAGGCCTGGCTACACCTTC.

The gene calls are TRBV5-1 and TRBJ1-1; the D gene is possibly TRBD1 (6 bases). CDR1 is SGHRS, CDR2 YFSETQ, per germline. This CDR3 has 15 amino acids. Trimming cost V 4 bases and J 0 bases, with 13 bases left between them. CDR3 amino acids: CASSHSQGLNTEAFF. The CDR3 nucleotides are TGCGCCAGCAGCCATTCACAGGGATTGAACACTGAAGCTTTCTTT.

The gene calls are TRBV6-5 and TRBJ2-3; 12 nucleotides line up with TRBD2. This CDR3 spans 16 amino acids. The V gene end was trimmed by 4 bases and the J gene end by 6 bases; junction bases not matched to a gene: 8. Germline V gene sequence: CDR1 MNHEY, CDR2 SVGAGI. The CDR3 bases are TGTGCCAGCAGTTCCGTGACTAGCGGGGGTGGGGATACGCAGTATTTT. Its protein is CASSSVTSGGGDTQYF.

The chain employs TRBV5-1 and TRBJ2-7; tentative D call: TRBD1 (6 bases). V lost 4 bases, J lost 5 bases, and 16 bases lay in between. Germline CDR1 reads SGHRS; CDR2 reads YFSETQ. The CDR3 extends over 14 amino acids. In DNA form, the CDR3 reads TGCGCCAGCAGCCGGGACAACTTTCTCCACGAGCAGTACTTC. Encoded protein: CASSRDNFLHEQYF.

V gene TRBV10-3 combines with J gene TRBJ2-5; D is ambiguous. Trimming removed 5 bases at V and 2 bases at J, with 9 bases between. Germline loops: CDR1 ENHRY, CDR2 SYGVKD. CDR3 length equals 13 residues. Here the CDR3 reads CAISNKDQETQYF. The CDR3 DNA sequence: TGTGCCATCAGTAACAAAGATCAAGAGACCCAGTACTTC.